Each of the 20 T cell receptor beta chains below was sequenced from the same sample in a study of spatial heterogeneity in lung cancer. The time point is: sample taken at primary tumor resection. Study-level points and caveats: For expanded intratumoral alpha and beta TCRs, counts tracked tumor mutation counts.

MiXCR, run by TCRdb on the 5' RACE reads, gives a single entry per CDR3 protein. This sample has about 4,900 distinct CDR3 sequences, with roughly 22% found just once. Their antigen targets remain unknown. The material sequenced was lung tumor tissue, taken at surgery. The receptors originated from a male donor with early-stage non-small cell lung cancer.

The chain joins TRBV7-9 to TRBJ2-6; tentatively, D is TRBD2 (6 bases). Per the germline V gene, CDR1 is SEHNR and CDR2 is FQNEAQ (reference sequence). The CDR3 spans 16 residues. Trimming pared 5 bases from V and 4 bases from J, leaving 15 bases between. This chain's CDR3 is CASSPTAGRGANVLTF. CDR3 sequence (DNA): TGTGCCAGCAGCCCCACGGCGGGGCGGGGGGCCAACGTCCTGACTTTC.

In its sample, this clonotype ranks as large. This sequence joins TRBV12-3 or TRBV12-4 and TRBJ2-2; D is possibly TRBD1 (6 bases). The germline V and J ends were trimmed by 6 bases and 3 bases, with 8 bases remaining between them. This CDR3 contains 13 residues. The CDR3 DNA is TGTGCCAGCAGGAGACAGGACACCGGGGAGCTGTTTTTT. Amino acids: CASRRQDTGELFF.

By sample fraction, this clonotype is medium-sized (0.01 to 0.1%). In DNA, the CDR3 is TGCGCCAGCAGCCCCGATCCAGGGAAGGTGACCCAGTACTTC. Protein sequence: CASSPDPGKVTQYF. This chain connects TRBV23-1 to TRBJ2-5; TRBD1 is a possible D gene (5 bases). TRBV23-1 is an open reading frame, and its role is uncertain. V shed 6 bases and J shed 7 bases, with 18 bases lying between them. This CDR3 spans 14 amino acids.

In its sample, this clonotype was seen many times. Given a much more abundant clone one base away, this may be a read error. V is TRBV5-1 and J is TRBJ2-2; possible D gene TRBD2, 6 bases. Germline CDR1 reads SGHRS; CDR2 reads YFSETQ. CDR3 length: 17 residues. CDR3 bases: TGCGTCAGCAGCTTGTCGGGGGTGTCCTTGGGCACCGGGGAGCTGTTTTTT. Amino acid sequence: CVSSLSGVSLGTGELFF.

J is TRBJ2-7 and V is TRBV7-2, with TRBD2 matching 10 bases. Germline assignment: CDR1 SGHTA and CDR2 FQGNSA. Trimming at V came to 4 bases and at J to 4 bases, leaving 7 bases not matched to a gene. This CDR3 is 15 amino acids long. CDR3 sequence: CASSYRTSGAYEQYF. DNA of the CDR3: TGTGCCAGCAGCTACAGGACTAGCGGAGCATACGAGCAGTACTTC. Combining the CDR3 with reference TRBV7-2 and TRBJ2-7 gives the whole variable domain GAGVSQSPSNKVTEKGKDVELRCDPISGHTALYWYRQSLGQGLEFLIYFQGNSAPDKSGLPSDRFSAERTGGSVSTLTIQRTQQEDSAVYLCASSYRTSGAYEQYFGPGTRLTVT.

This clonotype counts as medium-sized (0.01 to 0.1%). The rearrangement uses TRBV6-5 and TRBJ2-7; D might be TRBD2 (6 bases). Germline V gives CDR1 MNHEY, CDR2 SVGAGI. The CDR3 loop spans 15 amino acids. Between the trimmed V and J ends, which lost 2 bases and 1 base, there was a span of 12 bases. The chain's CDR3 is CASSYRGGESYEQYF. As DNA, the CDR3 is TGTGCCAGCAGTTACAGGGGAGGAGAGTCCTACGAGCAGTACTTC.

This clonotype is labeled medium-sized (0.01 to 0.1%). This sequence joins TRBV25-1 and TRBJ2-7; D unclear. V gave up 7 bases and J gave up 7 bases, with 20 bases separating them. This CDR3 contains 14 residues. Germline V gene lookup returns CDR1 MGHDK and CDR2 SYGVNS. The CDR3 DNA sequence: TGTGCCAGCAAGAACGACAACCAGCTCGGGGAGCAGTACTTC. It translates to CASKNDNQLGEQYF.

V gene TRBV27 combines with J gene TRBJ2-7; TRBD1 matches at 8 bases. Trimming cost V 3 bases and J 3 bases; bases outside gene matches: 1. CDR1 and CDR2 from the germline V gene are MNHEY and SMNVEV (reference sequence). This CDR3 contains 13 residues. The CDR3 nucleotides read TGTGCCAGCAGTTTGACAGGGGACTACGAGCAGTACTTC. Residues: CASSLTGDYEQYF.

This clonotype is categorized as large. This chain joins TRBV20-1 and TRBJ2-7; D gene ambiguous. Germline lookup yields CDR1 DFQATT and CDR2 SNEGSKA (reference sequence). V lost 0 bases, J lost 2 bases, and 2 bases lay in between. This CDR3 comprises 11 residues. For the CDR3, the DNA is TGCAGTGCTAGAGACCCCTACGAGCAGTACTTC. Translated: CSARDPYEQYF.

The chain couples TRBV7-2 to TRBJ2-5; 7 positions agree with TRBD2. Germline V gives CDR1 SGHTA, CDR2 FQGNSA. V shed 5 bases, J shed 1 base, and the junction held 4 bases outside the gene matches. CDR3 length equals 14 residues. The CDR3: CASSRQRGQETQYF. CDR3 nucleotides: TGTGCCAGCAGCCGCCAGCGGGGCCAAGAGACCCAGTACTTC.

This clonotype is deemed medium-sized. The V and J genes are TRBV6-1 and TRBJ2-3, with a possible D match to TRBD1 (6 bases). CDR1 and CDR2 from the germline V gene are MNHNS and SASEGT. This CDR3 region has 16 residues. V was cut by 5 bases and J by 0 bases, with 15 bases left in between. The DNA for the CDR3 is TGTGCCAGCAGTACAGGGTTGGATCCTAGCACAGATACGCAGTATTTT. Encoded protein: CASSTGLDPSTDTQYF.

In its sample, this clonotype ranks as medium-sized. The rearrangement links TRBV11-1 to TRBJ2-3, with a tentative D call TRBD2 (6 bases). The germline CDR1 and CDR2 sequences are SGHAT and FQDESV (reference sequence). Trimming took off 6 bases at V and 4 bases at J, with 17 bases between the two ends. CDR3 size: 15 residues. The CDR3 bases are TGTGCCAGCAGTCGATCTAGCGAATTTGCAGATACGCAGTATTTT. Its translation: CASSRSSEFADTQYF.

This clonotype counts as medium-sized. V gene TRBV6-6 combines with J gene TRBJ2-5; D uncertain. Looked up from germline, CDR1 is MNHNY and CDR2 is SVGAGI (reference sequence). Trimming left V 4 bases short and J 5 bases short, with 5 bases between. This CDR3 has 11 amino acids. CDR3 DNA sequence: TGTGCCAGCAGTTTCTTGGAGACCCAGTACTTC. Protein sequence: CASSFLETQYF.

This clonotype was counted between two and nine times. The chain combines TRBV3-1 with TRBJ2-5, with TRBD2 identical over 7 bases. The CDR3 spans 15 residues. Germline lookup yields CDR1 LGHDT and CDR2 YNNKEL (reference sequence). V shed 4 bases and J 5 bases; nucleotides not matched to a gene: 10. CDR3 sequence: CASSPAASGGETQYF. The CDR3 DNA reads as TGTGCCAGCAGCCCAGCCGCTAGCGGAGGTGAGACCCAGTACTTC.

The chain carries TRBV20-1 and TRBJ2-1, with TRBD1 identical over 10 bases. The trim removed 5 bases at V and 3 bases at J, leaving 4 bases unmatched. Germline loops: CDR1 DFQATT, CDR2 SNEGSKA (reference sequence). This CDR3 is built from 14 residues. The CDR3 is CSAAGQGSYNEQFF. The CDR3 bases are TGCAGTGCTGCGGGACAGGGGAGCTACAATGAGCAGTTCTTC.

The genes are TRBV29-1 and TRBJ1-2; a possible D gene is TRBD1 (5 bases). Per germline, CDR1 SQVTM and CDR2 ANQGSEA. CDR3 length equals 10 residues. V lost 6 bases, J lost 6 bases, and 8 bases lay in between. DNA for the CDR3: TGCAGCGTACTGACAGATGGCTACACCTTC. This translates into CSVLTDGYTF.

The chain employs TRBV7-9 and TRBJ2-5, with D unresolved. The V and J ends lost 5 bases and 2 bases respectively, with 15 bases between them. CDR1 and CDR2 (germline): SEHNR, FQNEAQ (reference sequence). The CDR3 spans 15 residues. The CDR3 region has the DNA TGTGCCAGCAGCCCCGTCTCGACGGAACAAGAGACCCAGTACTTC. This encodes CASSPVSTEQETQYF.

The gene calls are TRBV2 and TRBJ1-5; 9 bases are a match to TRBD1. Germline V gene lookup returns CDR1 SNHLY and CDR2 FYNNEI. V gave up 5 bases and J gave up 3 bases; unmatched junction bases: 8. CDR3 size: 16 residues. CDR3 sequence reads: CASSFPGTGHNQPQHF. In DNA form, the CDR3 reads TGTGCCAGCAGTTTCCCCGGGACAGGGCACAATCAGCCCCAGCATTTT. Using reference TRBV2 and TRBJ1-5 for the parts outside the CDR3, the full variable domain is EPEVTQTPSHQVTQMGQEVILRCVPISNHLYFYWYRQILGQKVEFLVSFYNNEISEKSEIFDDQFSVERPDGSNFTLKIRSTKLEDSAMYFCASSFPGTGHNQPQHFGDGTRLSIL.

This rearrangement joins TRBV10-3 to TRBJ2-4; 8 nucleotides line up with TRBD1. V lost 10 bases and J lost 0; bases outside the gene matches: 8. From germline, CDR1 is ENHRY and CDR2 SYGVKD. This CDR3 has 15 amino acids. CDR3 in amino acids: CASGQGDLAKNIQYF. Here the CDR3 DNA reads TGTGCCAGTGGACAGGGCGATCTAGCCAAAAACATTCAGTACTTC.

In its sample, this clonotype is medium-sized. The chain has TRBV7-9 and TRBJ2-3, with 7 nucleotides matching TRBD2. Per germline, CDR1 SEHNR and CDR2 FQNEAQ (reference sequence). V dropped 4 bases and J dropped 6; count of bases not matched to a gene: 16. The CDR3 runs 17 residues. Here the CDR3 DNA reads TGTGCCAGCAGCTCCACGAGGGCTAGTCTGGGGGGGGATACGCAGTATTTT. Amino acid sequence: CASSSTRASLGGDTQYF.